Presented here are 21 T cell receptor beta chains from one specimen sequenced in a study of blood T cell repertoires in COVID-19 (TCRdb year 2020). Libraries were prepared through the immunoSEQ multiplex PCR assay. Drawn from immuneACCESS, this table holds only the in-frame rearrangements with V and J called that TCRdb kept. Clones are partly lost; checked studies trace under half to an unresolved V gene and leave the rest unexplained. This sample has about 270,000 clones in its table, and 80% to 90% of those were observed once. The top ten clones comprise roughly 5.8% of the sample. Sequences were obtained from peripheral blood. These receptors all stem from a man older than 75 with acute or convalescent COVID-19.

The CDR3 bases are TGTGCCTGGAACGGGGAATTAGGAAACACCATATATTTT. It specifies CAWNGELGNTIYF. This rearrangement joins TRBV30 to TRBJ1-3; D call uncertain. Germline values: CDR1 GTSNPN, CDR2 SVGIG (reference sequence). Trimming stripped 4 bases from V and 4 bases from J, with 11 bases between. The CDR3 is made up of 13 amino acids.

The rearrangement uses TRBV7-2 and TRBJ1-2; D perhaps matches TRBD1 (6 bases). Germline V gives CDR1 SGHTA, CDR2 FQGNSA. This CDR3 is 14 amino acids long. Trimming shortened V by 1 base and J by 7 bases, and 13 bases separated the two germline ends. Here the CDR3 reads CASSLVPGASGYTF. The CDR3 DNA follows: TGTGCCAGCAGCTTAGTGCCAGGGGCAAGTGGCTACACCTTC.

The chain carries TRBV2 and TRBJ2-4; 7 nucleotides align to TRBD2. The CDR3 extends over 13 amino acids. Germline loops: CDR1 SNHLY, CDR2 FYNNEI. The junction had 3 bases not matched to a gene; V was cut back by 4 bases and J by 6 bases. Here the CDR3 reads CASSVGGGNIQYF. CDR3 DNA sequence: TGTGCCAGCAGTGTCGGCGGGGGAAACATTCAGTACTTC.

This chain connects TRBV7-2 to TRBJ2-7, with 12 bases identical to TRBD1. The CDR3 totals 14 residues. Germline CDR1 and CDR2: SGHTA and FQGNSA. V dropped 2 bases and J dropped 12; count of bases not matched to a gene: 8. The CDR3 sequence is CASSLTGTGGATYF. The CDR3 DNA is TGTGCCAGCAGCTTAACGGGGACAGGGGGCGCGACGTACTTC. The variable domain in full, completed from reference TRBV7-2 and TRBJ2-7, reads GAGVSQSPSNKVTEKGKDVELRCDPISGHTALYWYRQSLGQGLEFLIYFQGNSAPDKSGLPSDRFSAERTGGSVSTLTIQRTQQEDSAVYLCASSLTGTGGATYFGPGTRLTVT.

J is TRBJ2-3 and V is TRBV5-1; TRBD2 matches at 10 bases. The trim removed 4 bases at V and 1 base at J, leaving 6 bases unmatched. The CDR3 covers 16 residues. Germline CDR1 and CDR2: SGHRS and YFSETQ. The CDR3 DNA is TGCGCCAGCAGCAGCTCCGGGACTAGCGGCACAGATACGCAGTATTTT. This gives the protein CASSSSGTSGTDTQYF. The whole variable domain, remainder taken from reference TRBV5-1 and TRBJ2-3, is KAGVTQTPRYLIKTRGQQVTLSCSPISGHRSVSWYQQTPGQGLQFLFEYFSETQRNKGNFPGRFSGRQFSNSRSEMNVSTLELGDSALYLCASSSSGTSGTDTQYFGPGTRLTVL.

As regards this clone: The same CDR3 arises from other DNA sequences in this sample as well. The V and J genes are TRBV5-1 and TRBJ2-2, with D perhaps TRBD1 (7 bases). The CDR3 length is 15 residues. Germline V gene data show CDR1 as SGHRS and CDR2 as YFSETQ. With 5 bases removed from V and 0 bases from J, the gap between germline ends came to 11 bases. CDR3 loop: CASSGGTANTGELFF. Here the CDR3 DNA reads TGCGCCAGCAGTGGCGGGACAGCGAACACCGGGGAGCTGTTTTTT.

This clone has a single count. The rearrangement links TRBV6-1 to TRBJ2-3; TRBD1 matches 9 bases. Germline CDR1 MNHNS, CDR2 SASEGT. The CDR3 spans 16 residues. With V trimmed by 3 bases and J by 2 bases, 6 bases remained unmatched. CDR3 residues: CASSDRTGADTDTQYF. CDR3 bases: TGTGCCAGCAGTGATAGGACAGGGGCCGACACAGATACGCAGTATTTT.

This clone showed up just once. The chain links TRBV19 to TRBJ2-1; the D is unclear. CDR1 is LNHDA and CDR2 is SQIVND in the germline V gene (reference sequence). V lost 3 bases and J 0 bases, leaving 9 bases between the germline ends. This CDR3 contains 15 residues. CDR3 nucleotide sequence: TGTGCCAGTAGTATGTTCGTGAGCTCCTACAATGAGCAGTTCTTC. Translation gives CASSMFVSSYNEQFF.

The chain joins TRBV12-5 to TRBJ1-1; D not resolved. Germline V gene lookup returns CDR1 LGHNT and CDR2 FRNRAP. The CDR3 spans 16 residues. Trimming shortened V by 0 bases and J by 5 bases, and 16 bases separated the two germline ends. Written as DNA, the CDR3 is TGTGCTAGTGGTTTGGTGGCGGGATACGGGGTGACTGAAGCTTTCTTT. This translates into CASGLVAGYGVTEAFF.

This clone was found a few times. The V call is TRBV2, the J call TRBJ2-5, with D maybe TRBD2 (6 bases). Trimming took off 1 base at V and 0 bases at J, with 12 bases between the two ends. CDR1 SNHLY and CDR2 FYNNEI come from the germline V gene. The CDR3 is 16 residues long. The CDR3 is CASSEVAGKYQETQYF. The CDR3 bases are TGTGCCAGCAGTGAAGTCGCGGGGAAGTACCAAGAGACCCAGTACTTC.

In DNA, the CDR3 is TGTGCCAGCAGTTTAGGACAGTATGGCTCTGGGGCCAACGTCCTGACTTTC. This translates into CASSLGQYGSGANVLTF. The chain is built from TRBV27 and TRBJ2-6; D may be TRBD1 (6 bases). V dropped 2 bases and J dropped 0 bases, with 11 bases sitting between them. The CDR3 runs to 17 residues. CDR1 and CDR2 from the germline V gene are MNHEY and SMNVEV (reference sequence).

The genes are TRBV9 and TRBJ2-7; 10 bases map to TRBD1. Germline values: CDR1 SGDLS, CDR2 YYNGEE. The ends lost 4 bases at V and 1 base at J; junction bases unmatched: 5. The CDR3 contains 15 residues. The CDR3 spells CASSPRQGASYEQYF. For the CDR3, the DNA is TGTGCCAGCAGCCCTCGACAGGGGGCATCCTACGAGCAGTACTTC.

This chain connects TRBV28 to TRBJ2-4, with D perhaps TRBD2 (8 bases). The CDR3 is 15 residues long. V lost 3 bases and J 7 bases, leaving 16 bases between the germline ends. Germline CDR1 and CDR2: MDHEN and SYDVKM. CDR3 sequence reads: CASSLRGEGANIQYF. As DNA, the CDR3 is TGTGCCAGCAGTTTGCGGGGGGAGGGGGCGAACATTCAGTACTTC.

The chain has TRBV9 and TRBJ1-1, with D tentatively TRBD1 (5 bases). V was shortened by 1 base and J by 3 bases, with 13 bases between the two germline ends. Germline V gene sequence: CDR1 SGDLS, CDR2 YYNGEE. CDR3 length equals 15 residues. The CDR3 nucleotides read TGTGCCAGCAGCGTAACGGACACCCGGGACACTGAAGCTTTCTTT. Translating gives CASSVTDTRDTEAFF.

CDR3 loop: CASRGGGQETQYF. CDR3 bases: TGTGCCAGCAGGGGAGGTGGCCAAGAGACCCAGTACTTC. The chain combines TRBV6-5 with TRBJ2-5; TRBD2 is a possible D gene (6 bases). CDR1 MNHEY and CDR2 SVGAGI come from the germline V gene. V was pared by 6 bases and J by 1 base, with 9 bases between. The CDR3 extends over 13 amino acids.

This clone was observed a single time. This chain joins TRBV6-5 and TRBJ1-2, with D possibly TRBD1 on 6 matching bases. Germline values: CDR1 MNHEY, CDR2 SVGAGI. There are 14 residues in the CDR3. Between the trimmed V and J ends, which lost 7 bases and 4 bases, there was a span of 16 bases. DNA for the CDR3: TGTGCCAGCAACCAAGAAACAGGGTTCTATGGCTACACCTTC. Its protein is CASNQETGFYGYTF.

CDR3 amino acids: CASSLLENYGYTF. The CDR3 nucleotides read TGCGCCAGCAGCTTGTTAGAAAACTATGGCTACACCTTC. The rearrangement uses TRBV5-1 and TRBJ1-2; no firm D call. This CDR3 is 13 amino acids long. V gave up 1 base and J gave up 2 bases, with 6 bases separating them. Per germline, CDR1 SGHRS and CDR2 YFSETQ.

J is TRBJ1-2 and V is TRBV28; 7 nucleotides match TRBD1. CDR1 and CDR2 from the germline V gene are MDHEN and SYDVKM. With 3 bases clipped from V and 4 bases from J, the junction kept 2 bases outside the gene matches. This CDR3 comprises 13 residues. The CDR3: CASSLGTAYGYTF. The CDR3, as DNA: TGTGCCAGCAGTTTGGGGACAGCCTATGGCTACACCTTC.

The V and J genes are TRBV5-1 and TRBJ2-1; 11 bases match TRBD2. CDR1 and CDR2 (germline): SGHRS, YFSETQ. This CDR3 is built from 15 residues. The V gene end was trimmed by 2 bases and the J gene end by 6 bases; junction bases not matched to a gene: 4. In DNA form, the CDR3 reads TGCGCCAGCAGCTTCATTAGCGGGAGGGCCAATGAGCAGTTCTTC. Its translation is CASSFISGRANEQFF. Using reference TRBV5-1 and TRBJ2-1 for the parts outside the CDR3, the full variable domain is KAGVTQTPRYLIKTRGQQVTLSCSPISGHRSVSWYQQTPGQGLQFLFEYFSETQRNKGNFPGRFSGRQFSNSRSEMNVSTLELGDSALYLCASSFISGRANEQFFGPGTRLTVL.

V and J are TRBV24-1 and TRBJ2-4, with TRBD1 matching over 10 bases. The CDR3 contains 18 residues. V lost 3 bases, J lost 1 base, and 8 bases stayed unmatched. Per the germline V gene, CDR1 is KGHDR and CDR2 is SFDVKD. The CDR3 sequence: CATSDPGQGGPAKNIQYF. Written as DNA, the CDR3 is TGTGCCACCAGTGATCCCGGACAGGGGGGGCCGGCCAAAAACATTCAGTACTTC.

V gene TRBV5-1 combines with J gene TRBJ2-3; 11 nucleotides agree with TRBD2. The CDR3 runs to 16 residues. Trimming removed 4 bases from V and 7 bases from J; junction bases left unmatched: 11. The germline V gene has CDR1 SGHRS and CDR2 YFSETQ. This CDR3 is CASSQGLAALDNTQYF. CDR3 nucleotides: TGCGCCAGCAGCCAGGGACTAGCGGCGCTAGACAATACGCAGTATTTT.